This entry lists 7 T cell receptor beta chains sequenced from one sample in a study of radiation and T cells in renal cell carcinoma. Time point described: blood 4 weeks post-SBRT, at nephrectomy. Treatment described: 15 Gy SBRT to primary tumor, nephrectomy 4 weeks later. Libraries were prepared by immunoSEQ multiplex PCR; TCRdb keeps only in-frame clonotypes and omits some of them. Among some 150,000 clones listed, 75% to 90% were seen once. Sequences were derived from blood, sampled from a patient whose treatment included radiotherapy and nephrectomy. These receptors originate from a woman between 45 and 65 years old with renal cell carcinoma.

The table lists this clone with a count of one. The chain has TRBV10-2 and TRBJ2-1; D gene unclear. The germline V gene encodes CDR1 WSHSY and CDR2 SAAADI. V shed 6 bases and J shed 9 bases, with 9 bases lying between them. This CDR3 region has 11 residues. The CDR3 nucleotides read TGCGCCAGCAGCCCGATTTCTGAGCAGTTCTTC. The encoded protein is CASSPISEQFF.

The chain employs TRBV7-2 and TRBJ2-2, with 12 positions matching TRBD1. There are 17 residues in the CDR3. Trimming at V came to 5 bases and at J to 6 bases, leaving 10 bases not matched to a gene. Germline assignment: CDR1 SGHTA and CDR2 FQGNSA. The CDR3 sequence is CASSLSRDRGRSGELFF. The CDR3, as DNA: TGTGCCAGCAGCCTCTCCCGGGACAGGGGGCGCTCCGGGGAGCTGTTTTTT.

Concerning this clone: A read error may produce the germline difference seen at one junction end. The rearrangement joins TRBV9 to TRBJ1-1, with 10 bases aligning to TRBD1. There are 13 residues in the CDR3. Germline CDR1 is SGDLS and CDR2 is YYNGEE. The CDR3, as DNA: TGTGCCAGCAGCCCCGGGACAGGGGAAAAGTGCCTCTTT. This gives the protein CASSPGTGEKCLF. Full variable domain (remainder filled in from reference TRBV9 and TRBJ1-1): DSGVTQTPKHLITATGQRVTLRCSPRSGDLSVYWYQQSLDQGLQFLIQYYNGEERAKGNILERFSAQQFPDLHSELNLSSLELGDSALYFCASSPGTGEKCLFGQGTRLTVV.

The J gene is TRBJ2-2, the V gene TRBV30, with 9 positions matching TRBD2. V shed 4 bases and J 5 bases; nucleotides not matched to a gene: 11. Germline V gene lookup returns CDR1 GTSNPN and CDR2 SVGIG (reference sequence). The CDR3 loop spans 16 amino acids. CDR3 amino acids: CAWNFIAGAATGELFF. As DNA, the CDR3 is TGTGCCTGGAATTTCATAGCGGGGGCCGCAACCGGGGAGCTGTTTTTT.

The chain employs TRBV6-5 and TRBJ2-7, with TRBD1 identical over 10 bases. V lost 5 bases, J lost 1 base, and 5 bases stayed unmatched. CDR1 MNHEY and CDR2 SVGAGI come from the germline V gene. This CDR3 spans 15 amino acids. This chain's CDR3 is CASSPGTGASYEQYF. CDR3 sequence (DNA): TGTGCCAGCAGTCCCGGGACAGGGGCATCCTACGAGCAGTACTTC.

The chain has TRBV28 and TRBJ2-7; 9 positions match TRBD1. Unmatched junction bases numbered 9, after V lost 7 bases and J lost 5 bases. CDR1 MDHEN and CDR2 SYDVKM come from the germline V gene. This CDR3 spans 14 amino acids. The CDR3 nucleotides are TGTGCCAGCACCCTTTTGAGGACAGGGGACGAGCAGTACTTC. This encodes CASTLLRTGDEQYF.

V usage is TRBV9 and J usage is TRBJ2-1; the D is unclear. The germline V gene encodes CDR1 SGDLS and CDR2 YYNGEE. This CDR3 region has 14 residues. Trimming removed 4 bases from V and 5 bases from J, with 13 bases in between. CDR3 DNA sequence: TGTGCCAGCAGCAAGAACCATGGCGACAATGAGCAGTTCTTC. This encodes CASSKNHGDNEQFF.